The 15 T cell receptor beta chains reported below all come from one sample, sequenced in a study of radiotherapy plus CTLA-4 blockade in lung cancer. Only in-frame clones appear in the TCRdb table, and some are missing; sequencing was by immunoSEQ multiplex PCR. The sample holds over 95,000 clones; about four fifths are singletons and the top ten take around 2.8%. Sample: peripheral blood, taken from a patient treated with radiotherapy plus ipilimumab. These receptors were taken from a human donor with non-small cell lung cancer who had a partial response to radiotherapy plus ipilimumab. Some clones in this sample may be carry-over from other donors' samples.

V gene TRBV18 combines with J gene TRBJ1-5; TRBD1 matches 11 bases. There are 16 residues in the CDR3. Germline loops: CDR1 KGHSH, CDR2 LQKENI. V lost 4 bases and J lost 4; bases outside the gene matches: 6. In nucleotides, the CDR3 is TGTGCCAGCTCACAGTTCGGGACAGGGGGAAATCAGCCCCAGCATTTT. This translates into CASSQFGTGGNQPQHF.

The rearrangement joins TRBV5-8 to TRBJ2-7; possibly TRBD2 for D (5 bases). CDR3 length: 19 residues. CDR1 is SGHTS, CDR2 YDEGEE, per germline. V was trimmed by 2 bases and J by 0 bases, leaving 24 bases between them. CDR3: CASSLPRFPGGSYSYEQYF. In DNA form, the CDR3 reads TGTGCCAGCAGCTTACCCCGGTTTCCGGGCGGGTCTTACTCCTACGAGCAGTACTTC.

The chain joins TRBV4-3 to TRBJ1-6, with a tentative D call TRBD1 (5 bases). Trimming took off 0 bases at V and 8 bases at J, with 8 bases between the two ends. The CDR3 contains 14 residues. Germline V CDR1 and CDR2: LGHNA, YSLEER. CDR3 protein: CASSQDPGDSPLHF. The DNA for the CDR3 is TGCGCCAGCAGCCAAGATCCGGGGGATTCACCCCTCCACTTT.

The count of this clone is one. The V call is TRBV7-7, the J call TRBJ2-1, with no clear D. CDR1 is SSHAT, CDR2 FNYEAQ, per germline (reference sequence). CDR3 size: 15 residues. V was shortened by 5 bases and J by 4 bases, with 15 bases between the two germline ends. CDR3 sequence reads: CASSPTVGAYNEQFF. The DNA of the CDR3 is TGTGCCAGCAGCCCTACCGTAGGAGCGTACAATGAGCAGTTCTTC.

This chain joins TRBV5-4 and TRBJ1-1, with D perhaps matching TRBD1 (6 bases). Between the trimmed V and J ends, which lost 0 bases and 7 bases, there was a span of 16 bases. This CDR3 spans 15 amino acids. Per the germline V gene, CDR1 is SGHNT and CDR2 is YYREEE (reference sequence). CDR3 sequence: CASSLGQGGQNEAFF. In nucleotides, the CDR3 is TGTGCCAGCAGCTTGGGTCAAGGAGGACAGAATGAAGCTTTCTTT.

This chain uses TRBV2 with TRBJ2-5; 7 positions agree with TRBD1. CDR3 length: 14 amino acids. Germline trimming cut 7 bases from V and 5 bases from J; bases unmatched to any gene: 10. Germline V gene lookup returns CDR1 SNHLY and CDR2 FYNNEI. CDR3: CASNLRTGGETQYF. The CDR3 coding sequence is TGTGCCAGCAATTTGAGGACAGGTGGGGAGACCCAGTACTTC.

The chain combines TRBV6-5 with TRBJ2-3; no clear D. Looked up from germline, CDR1 is MNHEY and CDR2 is SVGAGI. The CDR3 consists of 15 residues. V shed 3 bases and J shed 2 bases, with 12 bases lying between them. The chain's CDR3 is CASSYRLSSTDTQYF. The CDR3 nucleotides are TGTGCCAGCAGTTATCGGTTGAGCTCCACAGATACGCAGTATTTT.

CDR3 region: CASSKGISYEQYF. For the CDR3, the DNA is TGTGCCAGCAGCAAAGGTATCTCCTACGAGCAGTACTTC. This chain links TRBV21-1 with TRBJ2-7; TRBD2 was called by the table and not checked on the DNA. TRBV21-1 is classified as a pseudogene. CDR3 length: 13 amino acids.

With regard to this clone: No DNA is shown, since the ends of the CDR3 on it are uncertain; the CDR3 is the one TCRdb lists. This sequence joins TRBV5-1 and TRBJ2-1; no check of the table's D call, TRBD2, against the DNA was made. The CDR3 is 15 amino acids long, termini counted. Germline lookup yields CDR1 SGHRS and CDR2 YFSETQ. This CDR3 is CASSSSTFSGSEQFF.

The CDR3 reads CATLGSRNTEAFF. CDR3 sequence (DNA): TGCGCCACCCTGGGGAGCCGGAACACTGAAGCTTTCTTT. The rearrangement uses TRBV29-1 and TRBJ1-1, with no clear D. The CDR3 has 13 residues. Per germline, CDR1 SQVTM and CDR2 ANQGSEA.

The gene calls are TRBV5-1 and TRBJ2-7, with 8 bases lining up with TRBD2. Germline values: CDR1 SGHRS, CDR2 YFSETQ. Trimming cost V 2 bases and J 2 bases; bases outside gene matches: 18. The CDR3 has 19 residues. CDR3 DNA sequence: TGCGCCAGCAGCTTTCCATGGACTAGCAGACACCAGCATCCCTACGAGCAGTACTTC. It codes for CASSFPWTSRHQHPYEQYF.

The chain is built from TRBV6-1 and TRBJ1-1, with TRBD1 matching 8 bases. The junction had 7 bases not matched to a gene; V was cut back by 6 bases and J by 7 bases. The CDR3 length is 13 residues. The V gene's germline CDR1 is MNHNS and CDR2 SASEGT. As DNA, the CDR3 is TGTGCCAGCAGCTGGACAGGGCGGGTTGAAGCTTTCTTT. It yields the protein CASSWTGRVEAFF.

The chain recombines TRBV13 with TRBJ1-4, with D tentatively TRBD1 (6 bases). This CDR3 has 14 residues. Germline CDR1 reads PRHDT; CDR2 reads FYEKMQ (reference sequence). Trimming stripped 6 bases from V and 10 bases from J, with 18 bases between. CDR3 coding DNA: TGTGCCAGCAGGCTGGGGCACAGGGACGGAAAACTGTTTTTT. It translates to CASRLGHRDGKLFF.

The V and J genes are TRBV7-8 and TRBJ2-3; the match to TRBD1 covers 9 bases. Trimming cost V 3 bases and J 1 base; bases outside gene matches: 5. The CDR3 sequence is 16 residues long. In germline, CDR1 is SGHVS, CDR2 FQNEAQ. CDR3 region: CASSFIRTGGTDTQYF. CDR3 sequence (DNA): TGTGCCAGCAGCTTTATCAGGACAGGGGGCACAGATACGCAGTATTTT.

The V call is TRBV7-8, the J call TRBJ2-5; 9 bases are shared with TRBD1. Unmatched junction bases numbered 5, after V lost 5 bases and J lost 4 bases. CDR1 is SGHVS, CDR2 FQNEAQ, per germline. CDR3 length equals 14 residues. The CDR3 is CASSQTTGGETQYF. DNA for the CDR3: TGTGCCAGCAGCCAGACGACAGGGGGAGAGACCCAGTACTTC. The variable domain in full, completed from reference TRBV7-8 and TRBJ2-5, reads GAGVSQSPRYKVAKRGQDVALRCDPISGHVSLFWYQQALGQGPEFLTYFQNEAQLDKSGLPSDRFFAERPEGSVSTLKIQRTQQEDSAVYLCASSQTTGGETQYFGPGTRLLVL.